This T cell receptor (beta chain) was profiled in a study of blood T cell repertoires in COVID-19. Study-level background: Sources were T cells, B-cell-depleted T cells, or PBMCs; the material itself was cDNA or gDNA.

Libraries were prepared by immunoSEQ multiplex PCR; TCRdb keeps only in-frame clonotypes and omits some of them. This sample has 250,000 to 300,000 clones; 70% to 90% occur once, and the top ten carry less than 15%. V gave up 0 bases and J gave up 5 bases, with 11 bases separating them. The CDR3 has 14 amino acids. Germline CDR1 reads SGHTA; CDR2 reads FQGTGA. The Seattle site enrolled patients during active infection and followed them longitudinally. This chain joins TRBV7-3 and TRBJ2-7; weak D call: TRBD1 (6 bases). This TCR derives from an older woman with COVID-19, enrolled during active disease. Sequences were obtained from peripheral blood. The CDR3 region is CASSLTEQGHEQYF. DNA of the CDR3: TGTGCCAGCAGCTTAACAGAGCAGGGGCACGAGCAGTACTTC.